What follows are 23 T cell receptor beta chains derived from one specimen sequenced in a study of cytomegalovirus exposure and HLA in healthy donors. 60 Vbeta and 13 Jbeta primers were used in PCR. Repertoires were generated with immunoSEQ multiplex PCR, while TCRdb's copy carries only in-frame clones and drops some. The table has 70,000 to 95,000 clones, around 73% seen once. The sample was PBMCs. These receptors originate from a man aged 45-65 years in good health and CMV-seronegative.

The chain links TRBV7-9 to TRBJ1-3; perhaps TRBD1 as D (5 bases). Germline-derived CDR1 and CDR2 are SEHNR and FQNEAQ (reference sequence). The CDR3 contains 16 residues. V was trimmed by 5 bases and J by 1 base, leaving 15 bases between them. CDR3 bases: TGTGCCAGCAGCCCCCAGGGACTAAAGTCTGGAAACACCATATATTTT. This translates into CASSPQGLKSGNTIYF.

The chain has TRBV7-9 and TRBJ2-2; 7 bases agree with TRBD1. CDR1 and CDR2 (germline): SEHNR, FQNEAQ (reference sequence). This CDR3 has 16 residues. J was trimmed by 0 bases and V by 7 bases; bases with no gene match: 8. The DNA for the CDR3 is TGTGCCAGCACCACCCCGGGACAGTCGAACACCGGGGAGCTGTTTTTT. This sequence encodes CASTTPGQSNTGELFF.

This chain joins TRBV6-1 and TRBJ1-5; the D is unclear. The CDR3 contains 14 residues. CDR1 and CDR2 (germline): MNHNS, SASEGT. Trimming removed 5 bases at V and 2 bases at J, with 10 bases between. CDR3 bases: TGTGCCAGCAGTTTGGCGGTTGGCAATCAGCCCCAGCATTTT. This codes for CASSLAVGNQPQHF.

This clone occurred a few times. The CDR3 protein is CASSQALAGGLSRETQYF. The CDR3 region has the DNA TGTGCCAGCAGCCAAGCACTAGCGGGGGGCCTCTCCAGGGAGACCCAGTACTTC. This chain uses TRBV4-2 with TRBJ2-5; 12 bases are shared with TRBD2. Per the germline V gene, CDR1 is LGHNA and CDR2 is YNFKEQ. CDR3 length: 18 amino acids. Trimming cost V 1 base and J 5 bases; bases outside gene matches: 11.

This sequence joins TRBV4-3 and TRBJ1-2; maybe TRBD1 (6 bases). The CDR3 totals 15 residues. Trimming pared 4 bases from V and 0 bases from J, leaving 12 bases between. Germline V lookup: CDR1 LGHNA, CDR2 YSLEER. The CDR3 nucleotides read TGCGCCAGCAGCCTAAGACAGGAGACTAACTATGGCTACACCTTC. Its protein product is CASSLRQETNYGYTF.

The genes are TRBV5-1 and TRBJ1-2; a possible D gene is TRBD1 (6 bases). The CDR3 is made up of 12 amino acids. In germline, CDR1 is SGHRS, CDR2 YFSETQ. Trimming cost V 4 bases and J 9 bases, with 13 bases left between them. The CDR3 DNA sequence: TGCGCCAGCAGCCAAGGACAGATTAGCTACACCTTC. Residues: CASSQGQISYTF.

J is TRBJ2-5 and V is TRBV20-1; tentative D call: TRBD2 (6 bases). V shed 3 bases and J shed 7 bases, with 9 bases lying between them. The CDR3 spans 11 residues. Looked up from germline, CDR1 is DFQATT and CDR2 is SNEGSKA (reference sequence). The CDR3 here is CSARAGGTQYF. The CDR3 DNA is TGCAGTGCTAGGGCCGGGGGGACCCAGTACTTC.

This chain links TRBV4-3 with TRBJ2-3, with D maybe TRBD2 (6 bases). V lost 5 bases to trimming and J lost 4 bases, with 10 bases between them. The germline V gene encodes CDR1 LGHNA and CDR2 YSLEER. The CDR3 is made up of 13 amino acids. The DNA of the CDR3 is TGCGCCAGCAGCTTGACGGGGGCAGATACGCAGTATTTT. As protein: CASSLTGADTQYF.

The J gene is TRBJ1-2, the V gene TRBV19; D possibly corresponds to TRBD1 (5 bases). Germline assignment: CDR1 LNHDA and CDR2 SQIVND (reference sequence). CDR3 length: 11 residues. Trimming left V 7 bases short and J 2 bases short, with 5 bases between. CDR3 amino acids: CASTGNYGYTF. CDR3 DNA: TGTGCCAGTACAGGGAACTATGGCTACACCTTC.

The chain is built from TRBV6-6 and TRBJ1-1; the D gene is possibly TRBD1 (6 bases). The germline gives CDR1 MNHNY, CDR2 SVGAGI (reference sequence). The CDR3 sequence is 13 residues long. V was cut by 8 bases and J by 5 bases, with 15 bases left in between. Written as DNA, the CDR3 is TGTGCCAGCCGGAAGGACAGTTGGACTGAAGCTTTCTTT. It is translated as CASRKDSWTEAFF.

The J gene is TRBJ1-4, the V gene TRBV2; 9 nucleotides agree with TRBD1. Germline lookup yields CDR1 SNHLY and CDR2 FYNNEI. This CDR3 comprises 13 residues. V shed 5 bases, J shed 13 bases, and the junction held 8 bases outside the gene matches. The CDR3 here is CASSSTGGTGLFF. The CDR3 DNA sequence: TGTGCCAGCAGTTCGACAGGGGGGACGGGACTGTTTTTT. Full variable domain (remainder filled in from reference TRBV2 and TRBJ1-4): EPEVTQTPSHQVTQMGQEVILRCVPISNHLYFYWYRQILGQKVEFLVSFYNNEISEKSEIFDDQFSVERPDGSNFTLKIRSTKLEDSAMYFCASSSTGGTGLFFGSGTQLSVL.

The rearrangement uses TRBV4-2 and TRBJ1-1; unclear D gene. Looked up from germline, CDR1 is LGHNA and CDR2 is YNFKEQ. The CDR3 is 15 amino acids. Trimming took 4 bases from V and 0 from J, leaving 12 bases between them. CDR3 protein: CASSPRGGLNTEAFF. As DNA, the CDR3 is TGTGCCAGCAGCCCTCGCGGAGGGTTGAACACTGAAGCTTTCTTT.

The chain is built from TRBV28 and TRBJ1-2, with TRBD1 identical over 7 bases. The CDR3 has 14 residues. Germline V gives CDR1 MDHEN, CDR2 SYDVKM. After removal of 5 bases from V and 3 bases from J, the junction contained 6 bases not matched to a gene. The CDR3 here is CASSPGTAHYGYTF. The CDR3 region has the DNA TGTGCCAGCAGTCCCGGGACAGCACACTATGGCTACACCTTC.

This rearrangement joins TRBV2 to TRBJ2-7; 8 bases are a match to TRBD2. The V gene's germline CDR1 is SNHLY and CDR2 FYNNEI. The ends lost 5 bases at V and 13 bases at J; junction bases unmatched: 7. This CDR3 is 11 amino acids long. The DNA for the CDR3 is TGTGCCAGCAGTCCCGGGGGGGCCCCCTACTTC. This encodes CASSPGGAPYF.

The genes are TRBV6-6 and TRBJ1-1; 11 bases fit TRBD1. There are 15 residues in the CDR3. With 5 bases clipped from V and 2 bases from J, the junction kept 4 bases outside the gene matches. Germline V gives CDR1 MNHNY, CDR2 SVGAGI (reference sequence). The CDR3 region has the DNA TGTGCCAGCAGTGGGACAGGGGGACCTAACACTGAAGCTTTCTTT. Protein product: CASSGTGGPNTEAFF.

This chain uses TRBV19 with TRBJ1-5, with TRBD1 matching over 12 bases. J lost 6 bases, V lost 5 bases, and 2 bases had no gene match. CDR1 LNHDA and CDR2 SQIVND come from the germline V gene (reference sequence). The CDR3 length is 14 residues. CDR3 amino acids: CASSGTGGFQPQHF. The CDR3 DNA follows: TGTGCCAGTAGTGGGACAGGGGGCTTTCAGCCCCAGCATTTT.

The CDR3: CASSRDRRTQTYSNQPQHF. For the CDR3, the DNA is TGTGCCAGCAGTCGGGACAGGCGAACTCAAACTTATAGCAATCAGCCCCAGCATTTT. This chain joins TRBV28 and TRBJ1-5; 8 nucleotides agree with TRBD1. Germline CDR1 MDHEN, CDR2 SYDVKM. V trimming: 5 bases; J trimming: 0 bases; junction bases outside the gene matches: 15. This CDR3 spans 19 amino acids.

V usage is TRBV6-5 and J usage is TRBJ2-3; D is undetermined. V lost 4 bases, J lost 2 bases, and 4 bases lay in between. Germline CDR1 and CDR2: MNHEY and SVGAGI. The CDR3 is made up of 12 amino acids. DNA for the CDR3: TGTGCCAGCAGTTCGTCCACAGATACGCAGTATTTT. Residues: CASSSSTDTQYF.

The chain combines TRBV6-6 with TRBJ2-1; 9 nucleotides align to TRBD2. There are 16 residues in the CDR3. With V trimmed by 4 bases and J by 6 bases, 10 bases remained unmatched. In germline, CDR1 is MNHNY, CDR2 SVGAGI (reference sequence). The CDR3, as DNA: TGTGCCAGCAGTTTGGGGAGCGGGGGGTATCGCAATGAGCAGTTCTTC. This translates into CASSLGSGGYRNEQFF.

The rearrangement links TRBV7-2 to TRBJ1-5; D is possibly TRBD1 (6 bases). The CDR3 is 13 residues long. Trimming removed 3 bases at V and 6 bases at J, with 9 bases between. From germline, CDR1 is SGHTA and CDR2 FQGNSA. The CDR3 is CASSFRGSQPQHF. The CDR3 nucleotides read TGTGCCAGCAGCTTCAGGGGCAGTCAGCCCCAGCATTTT.

There are a few counts of this clone. CDR3 DNA: TGTGCCAGCAGCTTGGCGGGGGAGGTAGAGACCCAGTACTTC. It translates to CASSLAGEVETQYF. The chain joins TRBV5-6 to TRBJ2-5; tentative D call: TRBD2 (6 bases). The germline gives CDR1 SGHDT, CDR2 YYEEEE. Trimming took off 0 bases at V and 4 bases at J, with 10 bases between the two ends. The CDR3 spans 14 residues.

The V and J genes are TRBV6-6 and TRBJ1-5, with 8 bases fitting TRBD1. Germline CDR1 reads MNHNY; CDR2 reads SVGAGI (reference sequence). The V and J ends lost 2 bases and 5 bases, in that order; junction bases with no gene match: 5. The CDR3 runs 15 residues. CDR3 DNA: TGTGCCAGCAGTTACGAAGGACAGGGCGATCAGCCCCAGCATTTT. This encodes CASSYEGQGDQPQHF.

This clone was recorded a few times. The gene calls are TRBV5-1 and TRBJ2-3, with D possibly matching TRBD1 (6 bases). This CDR3 contains 14 residues. Trimming removed 4 bases from V and 2 bases from J, with 11 bases in between. CDR1 and CDR2 from the germline V gene are SGHRS and YFSETQ. CDR3 sequence: CASSPGQPTDTQYF. The CDR3 coding sequence is TGCGCCAGCAGCCCAGGACAGCCCACAGATACGCAGTATTTT.